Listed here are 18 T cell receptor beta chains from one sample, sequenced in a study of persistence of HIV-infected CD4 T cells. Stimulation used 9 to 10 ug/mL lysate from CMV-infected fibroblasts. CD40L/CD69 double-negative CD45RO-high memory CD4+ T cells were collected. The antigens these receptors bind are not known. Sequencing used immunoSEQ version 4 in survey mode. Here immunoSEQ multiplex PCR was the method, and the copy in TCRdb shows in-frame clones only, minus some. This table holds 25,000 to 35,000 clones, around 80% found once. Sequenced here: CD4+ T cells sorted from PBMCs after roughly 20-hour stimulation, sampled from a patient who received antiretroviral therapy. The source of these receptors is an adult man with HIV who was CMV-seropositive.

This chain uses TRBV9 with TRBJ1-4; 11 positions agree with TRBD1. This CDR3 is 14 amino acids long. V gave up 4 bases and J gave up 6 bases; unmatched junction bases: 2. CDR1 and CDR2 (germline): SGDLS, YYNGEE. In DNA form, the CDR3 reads TGTGCCAGCAGCAGGACAGGGGGCGATGAAAAACTGTTTTTT. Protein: CASSRTGGDEKLFF.

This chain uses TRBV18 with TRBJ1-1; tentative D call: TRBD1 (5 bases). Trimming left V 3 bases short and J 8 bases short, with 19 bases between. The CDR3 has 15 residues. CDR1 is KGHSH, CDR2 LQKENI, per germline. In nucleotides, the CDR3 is TGTGCCAGCTCACCTTCGTCTGACCCGGGGCGCGAAGCTTTCTTT. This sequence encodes CASSPSSDPGREAFF. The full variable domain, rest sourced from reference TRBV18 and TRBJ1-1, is NAGVMQNPRHLVRRRGQEARLRCSPMKGHSHVYWYRQLPEEGLKFMVYLQKENIIDESGMPKERFSAEFPKEGPSILRIQQVVRGDSAAYFCASSPSSDPGREAFFGQGTRLTVV.

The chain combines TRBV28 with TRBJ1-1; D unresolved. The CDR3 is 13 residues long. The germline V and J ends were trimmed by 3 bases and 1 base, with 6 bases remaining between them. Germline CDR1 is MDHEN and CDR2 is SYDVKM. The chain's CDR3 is CASSLDSNTEAFF. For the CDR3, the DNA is TGTGCCAGCAGTTTGGATTCGAACACTGAAGCTTTCTTT.

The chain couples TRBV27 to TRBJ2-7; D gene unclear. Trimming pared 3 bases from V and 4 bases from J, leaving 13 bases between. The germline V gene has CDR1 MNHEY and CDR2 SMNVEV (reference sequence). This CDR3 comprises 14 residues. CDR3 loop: CASSLHGSPYEQYF. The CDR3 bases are TGTGCCAGCAGTTTGCACGGATCCCCTTACGAGCAGTACTTC.

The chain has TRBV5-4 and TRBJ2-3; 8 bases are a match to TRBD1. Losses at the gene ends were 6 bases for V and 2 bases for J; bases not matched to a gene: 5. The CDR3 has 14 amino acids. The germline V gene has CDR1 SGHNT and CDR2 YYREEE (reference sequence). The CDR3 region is CASTTGGFTDTQYF. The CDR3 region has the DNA TGTGCCAGCACAACAGGGGGGTTCACAGATACGCAGTATTTT.

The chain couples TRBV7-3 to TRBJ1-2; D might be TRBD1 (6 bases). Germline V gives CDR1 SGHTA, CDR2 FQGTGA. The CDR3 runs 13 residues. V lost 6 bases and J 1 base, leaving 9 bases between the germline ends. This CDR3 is CASSSDSNYGYTF. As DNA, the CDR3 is TGTGCCAGCAGTTCGGACAGTAACTATGGCTACACCTTC.

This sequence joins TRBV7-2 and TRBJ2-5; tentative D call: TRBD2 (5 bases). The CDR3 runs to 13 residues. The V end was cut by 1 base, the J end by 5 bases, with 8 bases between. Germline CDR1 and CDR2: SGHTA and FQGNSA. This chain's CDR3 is CASSLGRSETQYF. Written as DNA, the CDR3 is TGTGCCAGCAGCTTAGGGAGGTCGGAGACCCAGTACTTC.

CDR3 coding DNA: TGTGCCAGCAGCTCGGACAGGGGCGCAAGCGAGCAGTACTTC. This gives the protein CASSSDRGASEQYF. The chain employs TRBV7-3 and TRBJ2-7; TRBD1 aligns across 9 bases. The V gene end was trimmed by 4 bases and the J gene end by 6 bases; junction bases not matched to a gene: 7. From germline, CDR1 is SGHTA and CDR2 FQGTGA. The length of the CDR3 is 14 residues.

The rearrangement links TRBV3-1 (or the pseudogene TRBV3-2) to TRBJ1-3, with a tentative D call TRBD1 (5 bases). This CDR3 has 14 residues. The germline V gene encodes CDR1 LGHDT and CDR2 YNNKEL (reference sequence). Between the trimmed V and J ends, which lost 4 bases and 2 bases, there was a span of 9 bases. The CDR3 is CASSPSRAGNTIYF. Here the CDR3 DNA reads TGTGCCAGCAGCCCTTCCAGGGCTGGAAACACCATATATTTT.

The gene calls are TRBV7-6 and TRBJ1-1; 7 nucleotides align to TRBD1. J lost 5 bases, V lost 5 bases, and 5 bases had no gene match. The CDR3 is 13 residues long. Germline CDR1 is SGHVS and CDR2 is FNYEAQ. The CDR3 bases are TGTGCCAGCAGCAACGCAGGGGGGACTGAAGCTTTCTTT. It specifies CASSNAGGTEAFF.

The CDR3 is CASSLPGLANSPLHF. The CDR3 coding sequence is TGTGCCAGCAGTTTACCGGGACTTGCTAATTCACCCCTCCACTTT. V usage is TRBV6-5 and J usage is TRBJ1-6; D perhaps matches TRBD1 (5 bases). The V end was cut by 4 bases, the J end by 6 bases, with 13 bases between. This CDR3 region has 15 residues. The germline V gene has CDR1 MNHEY and CDR2 SVGAGI.

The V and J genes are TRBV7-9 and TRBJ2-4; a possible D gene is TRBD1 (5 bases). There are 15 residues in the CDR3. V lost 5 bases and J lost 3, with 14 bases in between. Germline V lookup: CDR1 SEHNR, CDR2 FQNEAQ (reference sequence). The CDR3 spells CASSAMTVYKNIQYF. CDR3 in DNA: TGTGCCAGCAGCGCCATGACAGTATACAAAAACATTCAGTACTTC.

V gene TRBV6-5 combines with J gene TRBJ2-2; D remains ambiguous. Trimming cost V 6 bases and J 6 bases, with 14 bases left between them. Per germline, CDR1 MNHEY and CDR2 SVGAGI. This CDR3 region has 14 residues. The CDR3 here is CASSPTPIAGELFF. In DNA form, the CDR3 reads TGTGCCAGCAGCCCAACCCCAATCGCCGGGGAGCTGTTTTTT.

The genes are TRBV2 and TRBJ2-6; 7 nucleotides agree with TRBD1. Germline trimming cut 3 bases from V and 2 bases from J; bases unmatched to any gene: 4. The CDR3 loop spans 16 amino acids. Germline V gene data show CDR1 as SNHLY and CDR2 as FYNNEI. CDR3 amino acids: CASSDTDRAGANVLTF. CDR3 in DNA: TGTGCCAGCAGTGACACAGACAGGGCTGGGGCCAACGTCCTGACTTTC.

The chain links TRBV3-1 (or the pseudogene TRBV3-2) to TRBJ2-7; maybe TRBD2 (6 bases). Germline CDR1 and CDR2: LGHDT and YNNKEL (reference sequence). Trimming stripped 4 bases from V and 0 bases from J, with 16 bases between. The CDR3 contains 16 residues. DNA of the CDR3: TGTGCCAGCAGCCCCTGGCCGGGACTTCCCTCCTACGAGCAGTACTTC. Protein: CASSPWPGLPSYEQYF.

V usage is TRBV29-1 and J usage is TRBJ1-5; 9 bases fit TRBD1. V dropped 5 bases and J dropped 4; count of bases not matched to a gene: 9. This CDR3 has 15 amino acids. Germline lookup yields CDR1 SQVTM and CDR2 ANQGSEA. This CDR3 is CSVTWTGAGNQPQHF. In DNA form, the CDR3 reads TGCAGCGTTACGTGGACAGGGGCTGGGAATCAGCCCCAGCATTTT. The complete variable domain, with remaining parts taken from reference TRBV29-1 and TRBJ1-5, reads SAVISQKPSRDICQRGTSLTIQCQVDSQVTMMFWYRQQPGQSLTLIATANQGSEATYESGFVIDKFPISRPNLTFSTLTVSNMSPEDSSIYLCSVTWTGAGNQPQHFGDGTRLSIL.

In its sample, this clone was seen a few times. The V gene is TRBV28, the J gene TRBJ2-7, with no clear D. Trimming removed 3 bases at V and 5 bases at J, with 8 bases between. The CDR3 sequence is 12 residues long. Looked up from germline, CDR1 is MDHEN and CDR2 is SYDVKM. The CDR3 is CASSLSWNEQYF. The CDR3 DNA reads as TGTGCCAGCAGTTTGAGCTGGAACGAGCAGTACTTC.

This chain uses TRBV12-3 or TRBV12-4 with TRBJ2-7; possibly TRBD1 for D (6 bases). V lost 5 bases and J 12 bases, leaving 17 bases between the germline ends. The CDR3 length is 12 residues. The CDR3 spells CASSKQGSIGYF. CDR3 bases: TGTGCCAGCAGTAAACAGGGTTCAATTGGGTACTTC.